This TCR beta chain was captured by sequencing in a study of a mutant IDH1 vaccine in newly diagnosed glioma. Turning to the study itself: The patients received vaccinations eight times, in weeks 1, 3, 5, 7, 11, 15, 19 and 23. Previous treatment comprised radiotherapy, temozolomide, or both, mostly both.

Stated time point: week 5, during vaccination. In every dose of vaccine, 300 ug of mutant IDH1 20-mer peptide was given alongside topical imiquimod. The CDR3 covers 13 residues. The table lists this clone with a few counts. The antigen is unknown. Assay used: immunoSEQ multiplex PCR; TCRdb lists only in-frame clones, some missing. The sample consists of some 37,000 clones, around 82% of them appearing once. The specimen comprised PBMCs, sampled from a glioma patient whose treatment included an IDH1 peptide vaccine. This clonotype originated in a middle-aged man with glioma. The J gene is TRBJ1-5, the V gene TRBV12-2; the tabulated D call, TRBD1, remains unverified against the DNA. TRBV12-2 is classified as a pseudogene. The chain's CDR3 is CASRLPDNQPQHF. CDR3 bases: TGTGCAAGTCGCTTACCAGACAATCAGCCCCAGCATTTT.